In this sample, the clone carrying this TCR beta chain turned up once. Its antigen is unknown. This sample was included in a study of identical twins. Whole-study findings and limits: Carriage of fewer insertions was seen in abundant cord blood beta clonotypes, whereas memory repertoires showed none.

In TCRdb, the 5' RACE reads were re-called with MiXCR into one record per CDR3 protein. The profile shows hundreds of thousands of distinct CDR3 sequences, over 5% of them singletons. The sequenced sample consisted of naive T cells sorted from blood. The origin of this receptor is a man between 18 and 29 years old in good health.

This CDR3 is CSADPNSMGEKLFF. CDR3 DNA sequence: TGCAGTGCGGACCCGAACAGCATGGGGGAAAAACTGTTTTTT. V and J are TRBV20-1 and TRBJ1-4; no clear D gene. The germline V and J ends were trimmed by 6 bases and 8 bases, with 19 bases remaining between them. CDR3 length: 14 amino acids. CDR1 and CDR2 from the germline V gene are DFQATT and SNEGSKA (reference sequence).